The 10 T cell receptor delta chains given below trace back to one sample, sequenced in a study of gammadelta T cells in human blood. TCRdb re-processed the RT-PCR reads via CATT. Of approximately 1,200 delta-chain clones listed, about half are singletons. Sequencing input: Vgamma9Vdelta2 gamma-delta T cells from adult blood. These TCRs come from a human donor.

In the case of this clone: A far larger clone is a single base away, which makes a read error likely. The chain employs TRDV2 and TRDJ1; D is perhaps TRDD3 (6 bases). Germline V gene data show CDR1 as GEAIGNYY and CDR2 as EKD. The CDR3 length is 21 residues. CDR3 amino acids: CACDAIIPGYREPLLADKLTF. The CDR3 coding sequence is TGTGCCTGTGACGCGATTATCCCAGGATACCGCGAGCCCCTATTAGCCGATAAACTCACCTTT.

This clone has more than one count but fewer than ten. A far larger clone differs by one base, so this is likely a read error. The chain joins TRDV2 to TRDJ1; D may be TRDD3 (6 bases). Germline loops: CDR1 GEAIGNYY, CDR2 EKD. This CDR3 is built from 17 residues. The CDR3 region has the DNA TGTGCCTGTGACACCTTGGAGGCTGGGGAAGGCACCGATAAACACATCTTT. Translating it yields CACDTLEAGEGTDKHIF.

For this clone: A far larger clone is one nucleotide away, so this likely arose from a read error. V and J are TRDV2 and TRDJ1, with 7 bases identical to TRDD3. CDR1 GEAIGNYY and CDR2 EKD come from the germline V gene. The CDR3 has 13 amino acids. CDR3 sequence (DNA): TGTGCCTGTGACACCTGGGGGAACGATAAACCCATCTTT. This encodes CACDTWGNDKPIF.

This clone is medium-sized (0.01 to 0.1%). The rearrangement uses TRDV2 and TRDJ1, with TRDD3 identical over 9 bases. Per germline, CDR1 GEAIGNYY and CDR2 EKD. V trimming: 3 bases; J trimming: 5 bases; junction bases outside the gene matches: 9. The CDR3 is 15 amino acids. The CDR3 DNA sequence: TGTGCCTGTGACTCACTGGGGGACCTCCCGGATAAACTCATCTTT. Translation gives CACDSLGDLPDKLIF.

On this clone itself: A clone one base away is much larger, so this may be a read error. This chain joins TRDV2 and TRDJ1; 11 nucleotides agree with TRDD3. Germline values: CDR1 GEAIGNYY, CDR2 EKD. After removal of 5 bases from V and 1 base from J, the junction contained 38 bases not matched to a gene. CDR3 size: 26 residues. The CDR3 reads CACASFPLGVGSSLGDTGTGTDKLIF. In DNA, the CDR3 is TGTGCCTGTGCCTCTTTCCCCTTGGGTGTCGGCTCGAGCCTGGGGGATACTGGAACCGGCACCGATAAACTCATCTTT.

As regards this clone: With a far larger clone one base away, a read error is the likely cause. The gene calls are TRDV2 and TRDJ1; TRDD3 matches 10 bases. Germline V gene sequence: CDR1 GEAIGNYY, CDR2 EKD. The CDR3 sequence is 22 residues long. Trimming cost V 0 bases and J 0 bases; bases outside gene matches: 21. For the CDR3, the DNA is TGTGCCTGTGACACCGTGGGGCCTTCCGCACCGGGGGATACGGAGTACACCGATAAACTCATCTTT. Amino acids: CACDTVGPSAPGDTEYTDKLIF.

By proportion, this clone is medium-sized (0.01 to 0.1%). This rearrangement joins TRDV2 to TRDJ1, with 10 bases fitting TRDD3. Germline V gene data show CDR1 as GEAIGNYY and CDR2 as EKD. V was pared by 4 bases and J by 8 bases, with 15 bases of the junction left unmatched. This CDR3 is 16 amino acids long. The CDR3 DNA sequence: TGTGCCTGTGAACCCATCTCCCGTCTGGGGGATATAAAACTCATCTTT. Encoded protein: CACEPISRLGDIKLIF.

This clone was seen only a few times. A much more abundant neighbour one base away suggests this may be a read error. The V call is TRDV2, the J call TRDJ1, with 9 bases lining up with TRDD3. This CDR3 comprises 22 residues. From germline, CDR1 is GEAIGNYY and CDR2 EKD. The CDR3 reads CACDTVDWGTPHNRGYTEKLIF. The CDR3 nucleotides are TGTGCCTGTGACACCGTAGACTGGGGGACCCCCCATAACAGAGGGTACACCGAGAAACTCATCTTT.

In the case of this clone: A far larger clone is only one base removed, so a read error is likely. V is TRDV2 and J is TRDJ3, with 13 bases lining up with TRDD3. V lost 5 bases and J lost 0; bases outside the gene matches: 12. The CDR3 length is 21 residues. In germline, CDR1 is GEAIGNYY, CDR2 EKD. This CDR3 is CACGKVLGDTRSSWDTRQMFF. DNA of the CDR3: TGTGCCTGTGGCAAAGTACTGGGGGATACGCGAAGCTCCTGGGACACCCGACAGATGTTTTTC.

By share, this clone counts as medium-sized (0.01 to 0.1%). J is TRDJ1 and V is TRDV2; 10 positions agree with TRDD3. With V trimmed by 3 bases and J by 3 bases, 15 bases remained unmatched. CDR1 and CDR2 from the germline V gene are GEAIGNYY and EKD. The CDR3 spans 18 residues. CDR3 bases: TGTGCCTGTGACCCCCTTTCTACGGGGGATACGCTGGCCGATAAACTCATCTTT. Its translation: CACDPLSTGDTLADKLIF.